These T cell receptor beta chains were read from a single sample in a study of blood T cell repertoires in COVID-19. Data came from immunoSEQ multiplex PCR; TCRdb stores just in-frame clones and leaves some out. The sample lists about 310,000 clones, around nine tenths seen once, with around 9.5% in the top ten. The material sequenced was PBMCs or T cells enriched from blood (not recorded which). Receptors originate from a woman aged 40 to 49 who had recovered from COVID-19. Both conserved end residues are part of each CDR3. Fields, in order: clone size, V gene, J gene, D gene, CDR3 protein, CDR3 DNA. The D gene is left open where the match is weak. Size is omitted from some rows. Given values are once, few, many or a class for expanded clones.

clone_size: NA; v_call: TRBV3-1/TRBV3-2; j_call: TRBJ1-6; d_call: TRBD1; cdr3_aa: CASSQDGDRRNSPLHF; cdr3_nt: TGTGCCAGCAGCCAAGATGGGGACAGGCGTAATTCACCCCTCCACTTT
clone_size: NA; v_call: TRBV19; j_call: TRBJ2-7; d_call: NA; cdr3_aa: CASSIVDNSYEQYF; cdr3_nt: TGTGCCAGTAGTATAGTGGACAATTCCTACGAGCAGTACTTC
clone_size: NA; v_call: TRBV7-3; j_call: TRBJ2-2; d_call: NA; cdr3_aa: CASKRNSNTGELFF; cdr3_nt: TGTGCCAGTAAGCGAAATTCGAACACCGGGGAGCTGTTTTTT
clone_size: NA; v_call: TRBV27; j_call: TRBJ2-1; d_call: TRBD1; cdr3_aa: CASSLSWGGTGYNEQFF; cdr3_nt: TGTGCCAGCAGTTTATCTTGGGGGGGGACAGGGTACAATGAGCAGTTCTTC
clone_size: NA; v_call: TRBV5-4; j_call: TRBJ2-1; d_call: NA; cdr3_aa: CASSSEGATRNEQFF; cdr3_nt: TGTGCCAGCAGCTCGGAGGGGGCCACGCGGAATGAGCAGTTCTTC
clone_size: once; v_call: TRBV11-3; j_call: TRBJ1-1; d_call: TRBD1; cdr3_aa: CASSQGAKNTEAFF; cdr3_nt: TGTGCCAGCAGCCAGGGGGCGAAGAACACTGAAGCTTTCTTT
clone_size: NA; v_call: TRBV7-9; j_call: TRBJ2-5; d_call: TRBD1; cdr3_aa: CASSLDRGWETQYF; cdr3_nt: TGTGCCAGCAGCCTTGACAGGGGATGGGAGACCCAGTACTTC
clone_size: NA; v_call: TRBV9; j_call: TRBJ2-2; d_call: NA; cdr3_aa: CASGPTGNTGELFF; cdr3_nt: TGTGCCAGCGGCCCGACAGGGAACACCGGGGAGCTGTTTTTT
clone_size: NA; v_call: TRBV7-3; j_call: TRBJ2-3; d_call: NA; cdr3_aa: CASRETPIATDTQYF; cdr3_nt: TGTGCCAGCAGGGAGACCCCAATTGCCACAGATACGCAGTATTTT
clone_size: NA; v_call: TRBV28; j_call: TRBJ1-6; d_call: TRBD1; cdr3_aa: CASSRGRSYNSPLHF; cdr3_nt: TGTGCCAGCTCCAGGGGGAGGTCCTATAATTCACCCCTCCACTTT
clone_size: NA; v_call: TRBV9; j_call: TRBJ1-2; d_call: TRBD1; cdr3_aa: CASSARDRVYYGYTF; cdr3_nt: TGTGCCAGCAGCGCGCGAGACAGGGTTTACTATGGCTACACCTTC
clone_size: once; v_call: TRBV7-2; j_call: TRBJ1-2; d_call: TRBD1; cdr3_aa: CASSFAQDRGYGYTF; cdr3_nt: TGTGCCAGCAGCTTCGCCCAAGACAGGGGGTATGGCTACACCTTC
clone_size: once; v_call: TRBV5-1; j_call: TRBJ2-7; d_call: TRBD1; cdr3_aa: CASSPGQGAYEQYF; cdr3_nt: TGCGCCAGCAGCCCGGGACAGGGGGCCTACGAGCAGTACTTC
clone_size: NA; v_call: TRBV5-6; j_call: TRBJ2-2; d_call: NA; cdr3_aa: CASSLIGFSGELFF; cdr3_nt: TGTGCCAGCAGCCTAATCGGGTTTTCGGGGGAGCTGTTTTTT